The sample holds a few counts of the clone carrying this T cell receptor (beta chain). V was clipped by 4 bases and J by 4 bases, with 1 base between them. The germline CDR1 and CDR2 sequences are SNHLY and FYNNEI. The CDR3 contains 11 residues. After constant-region reverse-primer amplification, full-length variable regions underwent semi-nested PCR with Nested Universal Primer A. TCRdb re-called the 5' RACE reads with MiXCR, one entry per CDR3 protein. The repertoire holds tens of thousands of distinct CDR3 sequences, with less than 35% as singletons. This chain joins TRBV2 and TRBJ2-2; D is undetermined. The specimen was memory CD4+ T cells sorted from a lymph node. As to subset: memory CD4+ T cells, CD4+CD45RO+CD25-. The sequence was collected from a female donor with breast cancer. This CDR3 is CASSGTGELFF. CDR3 DNA: TGTGCCAGCAGTGGCACCGGGGAGCTGTTTTTT.